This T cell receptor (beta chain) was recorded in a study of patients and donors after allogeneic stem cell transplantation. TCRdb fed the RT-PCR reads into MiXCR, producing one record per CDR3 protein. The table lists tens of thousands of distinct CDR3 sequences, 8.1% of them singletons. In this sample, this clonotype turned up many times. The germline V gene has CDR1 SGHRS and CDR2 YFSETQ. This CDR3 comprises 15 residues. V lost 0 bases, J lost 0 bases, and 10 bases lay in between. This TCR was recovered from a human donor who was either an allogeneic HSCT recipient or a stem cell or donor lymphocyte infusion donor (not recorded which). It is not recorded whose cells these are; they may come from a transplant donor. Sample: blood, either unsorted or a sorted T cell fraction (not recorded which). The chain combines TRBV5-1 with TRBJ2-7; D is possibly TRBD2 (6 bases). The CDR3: CASSLAGTSSYEQYF. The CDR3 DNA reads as TGCGCCAGCAGCTTGGCCGGGACTTCCTCCTACGAGCAGTACTTC.